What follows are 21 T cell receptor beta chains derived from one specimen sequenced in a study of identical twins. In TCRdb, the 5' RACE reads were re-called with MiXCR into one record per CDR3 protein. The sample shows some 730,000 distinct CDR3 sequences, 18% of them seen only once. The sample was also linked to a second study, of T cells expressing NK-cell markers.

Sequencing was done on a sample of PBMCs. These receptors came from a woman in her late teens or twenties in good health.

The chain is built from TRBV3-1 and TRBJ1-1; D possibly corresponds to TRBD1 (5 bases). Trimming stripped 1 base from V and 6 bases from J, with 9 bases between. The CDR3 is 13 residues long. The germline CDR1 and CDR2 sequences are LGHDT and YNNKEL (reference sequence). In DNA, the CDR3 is TGTGCCAGCAGCCAAGTCAGGGAGGCTGAAGCTTTCTTT. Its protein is CASSQVREAEAFF.

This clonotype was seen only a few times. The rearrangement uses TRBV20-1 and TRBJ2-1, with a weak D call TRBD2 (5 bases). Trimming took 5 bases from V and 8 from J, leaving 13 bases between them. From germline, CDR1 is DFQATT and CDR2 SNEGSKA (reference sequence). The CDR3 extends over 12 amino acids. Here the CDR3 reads CSARLRVDEQFF. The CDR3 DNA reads TGCAGTGCTCGCCTGAGGGTAGATGAGCAGTTCTTC.

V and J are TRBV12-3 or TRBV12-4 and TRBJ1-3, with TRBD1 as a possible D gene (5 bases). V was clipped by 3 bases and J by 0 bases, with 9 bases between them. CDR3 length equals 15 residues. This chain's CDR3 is CASSFGATSGNTIYF. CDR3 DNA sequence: TGTGCCAGCAGTTTCGGGGCCACCTCTGGAAACACCATATATTTT.

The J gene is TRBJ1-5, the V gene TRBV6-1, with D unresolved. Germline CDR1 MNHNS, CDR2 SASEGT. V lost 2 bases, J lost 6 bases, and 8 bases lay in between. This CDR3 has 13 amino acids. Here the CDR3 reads CASSELRRQPQHF. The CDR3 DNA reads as TGTGCCAGCAGTGAACTCAGACGTCAGCCCCAGCATTTT.

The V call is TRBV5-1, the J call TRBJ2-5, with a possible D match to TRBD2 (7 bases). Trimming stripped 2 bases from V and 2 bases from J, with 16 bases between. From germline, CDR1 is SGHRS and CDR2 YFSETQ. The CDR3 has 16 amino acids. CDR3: CASSFIGGGRQETQYF. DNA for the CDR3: TGCGCCAGCAGCTTTATAGGCGGGGGCCGTCAAGAGACCCAGTACTTC.

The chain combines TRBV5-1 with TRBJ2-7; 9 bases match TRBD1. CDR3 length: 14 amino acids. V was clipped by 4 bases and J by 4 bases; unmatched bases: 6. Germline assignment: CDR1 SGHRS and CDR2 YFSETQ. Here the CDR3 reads CASSDRGTEYEQYF. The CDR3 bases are TGCGCCAGCAGCGACAGGGGGACCGAGTACGAGCAGTACTTC.

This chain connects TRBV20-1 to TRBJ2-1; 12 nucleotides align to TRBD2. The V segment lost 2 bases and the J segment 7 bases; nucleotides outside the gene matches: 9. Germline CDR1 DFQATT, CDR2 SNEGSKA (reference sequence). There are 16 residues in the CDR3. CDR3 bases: TGCAGTGCTAGATCGGCGACTAGCGGGAGATCTAATGAGCAGTTCTTC. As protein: CSARSATSGRSNEQFF.

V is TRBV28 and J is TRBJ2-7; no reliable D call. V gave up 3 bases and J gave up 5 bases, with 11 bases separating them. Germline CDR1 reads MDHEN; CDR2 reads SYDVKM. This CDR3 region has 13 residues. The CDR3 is CASSFNDNHEQYF. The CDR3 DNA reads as TGTGCCAGCAGTTTCAATGATAACCACGAGCAGTACTTC. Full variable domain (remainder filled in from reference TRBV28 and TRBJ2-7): DVKVTQSSRYLVKRTGEKVFLECVQDMDHENMFWYRQDPGLGLRLIYFSYDVKMKEKGDIPEGYSVSREKKERFSLILESASTNQTSMYLCASSFNDNHEQYFGPGTRLTVT.

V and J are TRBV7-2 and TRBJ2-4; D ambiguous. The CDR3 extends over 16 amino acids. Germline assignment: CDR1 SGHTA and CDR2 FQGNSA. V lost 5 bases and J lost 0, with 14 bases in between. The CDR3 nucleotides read TGTGCCAGCAGCCGACAACAAAGCCTAGCCAAAAACATTCAGTACTTC. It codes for CASSRQQSLAKNIQYF.

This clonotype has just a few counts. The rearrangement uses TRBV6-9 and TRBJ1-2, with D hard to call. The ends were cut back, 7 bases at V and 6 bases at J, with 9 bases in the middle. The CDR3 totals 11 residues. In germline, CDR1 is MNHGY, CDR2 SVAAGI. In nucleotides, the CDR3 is TGTGCCAGCATAGTCGGAGATGGCTACACCTTC. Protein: CASIVGDGYTF.

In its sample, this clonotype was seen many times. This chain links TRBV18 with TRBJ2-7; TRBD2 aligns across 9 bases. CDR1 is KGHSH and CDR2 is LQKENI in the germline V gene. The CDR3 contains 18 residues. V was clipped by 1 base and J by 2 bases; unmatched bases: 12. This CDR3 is CASSPLPVAGAGPYEQYF. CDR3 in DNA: TGTGCCAGCTCACCACTACCGGTAGCGGGAGCGGGCCCCTACGAGCAGTACTTC.

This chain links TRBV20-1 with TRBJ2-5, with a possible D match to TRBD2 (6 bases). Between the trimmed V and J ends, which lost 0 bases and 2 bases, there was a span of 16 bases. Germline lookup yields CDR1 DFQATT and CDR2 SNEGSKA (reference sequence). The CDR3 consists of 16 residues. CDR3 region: CSARDWGGVGQETQYF. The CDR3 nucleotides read TGCAGTGCTAGAGATTGGGGCGGGGTCGGGCAAGAGACCCAGTACTTC.

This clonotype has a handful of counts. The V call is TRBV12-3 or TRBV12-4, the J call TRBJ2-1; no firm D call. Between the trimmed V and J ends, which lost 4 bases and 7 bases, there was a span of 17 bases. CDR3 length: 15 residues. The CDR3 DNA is TGTGCCAGCAGTTCCTCGGCCTGGGGTTCAAATGAGCAGTTCTTC. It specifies CASSSSAWGSNEQFF.

This CDR3 is CSARDGGVNTEAFF. As DNA, the CDR3 is TGCAGTGCTAGAGATGGGGGGGTGAACACTGAAGCTTTCTTT. The gene calls are TRBV20-1 and TRBJ1-1, with TRBD1 as a possible D gene (5 bases). This CDR3 contains 14 residues. Germline CDR1 DFQATT, CDR2 SNEGSKA (reference sequence). The germline V and J ends were trimmed by 0 bases and 0 bases, with 8 bases remaining between them.

The DNA for the CDR3 is TGTGCCAGCAGCCAACGAGAGGAGCAGTACTTC. Translated: CASSQREEQYF. V is TRBV4-2 and J is TRBJ2-7; no definite D call. This CDR3 has 11 residues. Per germline, CDR1 LGHNA and CDR2 YNFKEQ. Trimming removed 2 bases at V and 7 bases at J, with 6 bases between.

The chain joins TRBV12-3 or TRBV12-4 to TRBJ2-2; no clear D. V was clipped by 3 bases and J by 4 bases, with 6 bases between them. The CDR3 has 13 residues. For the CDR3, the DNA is TGTGCCAGCAGTTTCTTCGCCACCGGGGAGCTGTTTTTT. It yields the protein CASSFFATGELFF.

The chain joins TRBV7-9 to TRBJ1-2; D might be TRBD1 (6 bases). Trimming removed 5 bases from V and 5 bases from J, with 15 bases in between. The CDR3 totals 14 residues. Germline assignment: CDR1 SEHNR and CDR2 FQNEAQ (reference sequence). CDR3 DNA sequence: TGTGCCAGCAGCCTACGACAGGCCGGATATGGCTACACCTTC. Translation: CASSLRQAGYGYTF.

The CDR3 DNA follows: TGTGCCAGCAGCTCCACCAACGGGAATGAGCAGTTCTTC. Its protein is CASSSTNGNEQFF. The chain couples TRBV7-9 to TRBJ2-1; D unclear. Germline V gives CDR1 SEHNR, CDR2 FQNEAQ (reference sequence). The V gene lost 4 bases and the J gene lost 7 bases, with 11 bases spanning the gap. This CDR3 spans 13 amino acids.

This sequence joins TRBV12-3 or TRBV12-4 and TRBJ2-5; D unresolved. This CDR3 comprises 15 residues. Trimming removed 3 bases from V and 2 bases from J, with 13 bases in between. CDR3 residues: CASSFSNTVQETQYF. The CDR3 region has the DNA TGTGCCAGCAGTTTTTCCAACACCGTACAAGAGACCCAGTACTTC.

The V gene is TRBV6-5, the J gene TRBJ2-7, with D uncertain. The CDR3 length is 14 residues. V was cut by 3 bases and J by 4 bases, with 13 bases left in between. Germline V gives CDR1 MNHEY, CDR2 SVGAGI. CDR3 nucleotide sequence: TGTGCCAGCAGTTATGACTTAGGCGGTTACGAGCAGTACTTC. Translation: CASSYDLGGYEQYF.

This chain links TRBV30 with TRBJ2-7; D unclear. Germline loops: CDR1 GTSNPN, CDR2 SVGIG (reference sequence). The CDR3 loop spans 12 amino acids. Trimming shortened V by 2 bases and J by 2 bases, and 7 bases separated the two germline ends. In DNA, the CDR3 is TGTGCCTGGAGTATAGAGACCTACGAGCAGTACTTC. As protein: CAWSIETYEQYF.